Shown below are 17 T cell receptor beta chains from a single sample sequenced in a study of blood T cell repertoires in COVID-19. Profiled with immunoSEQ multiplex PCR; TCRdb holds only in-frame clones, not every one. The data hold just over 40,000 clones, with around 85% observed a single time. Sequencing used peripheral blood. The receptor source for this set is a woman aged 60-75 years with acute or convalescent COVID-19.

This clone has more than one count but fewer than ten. CDR3 loop: CASSLQGNEAFF. The CDR3 nucleotides read TGTGCCAGCAGCCTACAGGGGAATGAAGCTTTCTTT. The V and J genes are TRBV7-9 and TRBJ1-1; 7 bases match TRBD1. There are 12 residues in the CDR3. CDR1 is SEHNR, CDR2 FQNEAQ, per germline (reference sequence). V was pared by 5 bases and J by 7 bases, with 4 bases of the junction left unmatched.

CDR3 DNA: TGTGCCACCAGCATGCGGACAGGCCTTTCACCCCTCCACTTT. Its protein is CATSMRTGLSPLHF. V usage is TRBV15 and J usage is TRBJ1-6; 7 positions match TRBD1. J gave up 9 bases and V 4 bases, and 6 bases lay outside the gene matches. The CDR3 has 14 amino acids. Per germline, CDR1 LNHNV and CDR2 YYDKDF (reference sequence).

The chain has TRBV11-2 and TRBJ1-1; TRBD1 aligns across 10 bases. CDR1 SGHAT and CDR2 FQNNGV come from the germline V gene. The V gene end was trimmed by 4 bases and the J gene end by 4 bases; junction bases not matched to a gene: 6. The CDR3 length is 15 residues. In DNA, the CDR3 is TGTGCCAGCAGCTCCTCGGACAGGGGGGGCACTGAAGCTTTCTTT. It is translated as CASSSSDRGGTEAFF.

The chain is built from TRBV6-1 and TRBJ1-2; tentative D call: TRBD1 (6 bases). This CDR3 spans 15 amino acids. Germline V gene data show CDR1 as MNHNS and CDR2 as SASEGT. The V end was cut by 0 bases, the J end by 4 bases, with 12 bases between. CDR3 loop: CASSEARTALYGYTF. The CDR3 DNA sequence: TGTGCCAGCAGTGAAGCGCGGACAGCACTCTATGGCTACACCTTC.

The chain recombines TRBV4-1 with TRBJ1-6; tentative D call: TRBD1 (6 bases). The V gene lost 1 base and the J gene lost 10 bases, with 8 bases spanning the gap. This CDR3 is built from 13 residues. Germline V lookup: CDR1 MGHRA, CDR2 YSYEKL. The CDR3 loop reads CASSQGQDSPLHF. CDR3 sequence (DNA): TGCGCCAGCAGCCAAGGACAGGACTCACCCCTCCACTTT.

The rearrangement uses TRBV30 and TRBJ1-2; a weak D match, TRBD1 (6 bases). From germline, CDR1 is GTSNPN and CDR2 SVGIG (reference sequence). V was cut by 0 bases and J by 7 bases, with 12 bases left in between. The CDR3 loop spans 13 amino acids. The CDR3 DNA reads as TGTGCCTGGAGTGTCCAACAGGGAGTTGGCTACACCTTC. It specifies CAWSVQQGVGYTF.

CDR3 DNA sequence: TGTGCCAGTTCCAGACAGGGGGAGAGAGAGACCCAGTACTTC. Protein sequence: CASSRQGERETQYF. The genes are TRBV5-6 and TRBJ2-5, with TRBD1 identical over 9 bases. The J segment lost 4 bases and the V segment lost 8 bases, leaving 9 bases of the junction unmatched. Germline V gene lookup returns CDR1 SGHDT and CDR2 YYEEEE. The CDR3 spans 14 residues. Based on the CDR3 plus reference TRBV5-6 and TRBJ2-5, the full variable domain is DAGVTQSPTHLIKTRGQQVTLRCSPKSGHDTVSWYQQALGQGPQFIFQYYEEEERQRGNFPDRFSGHQFPNYSSELNVNALLLGDSALYLCASSRQGERETQYFGPGTRLLVL.

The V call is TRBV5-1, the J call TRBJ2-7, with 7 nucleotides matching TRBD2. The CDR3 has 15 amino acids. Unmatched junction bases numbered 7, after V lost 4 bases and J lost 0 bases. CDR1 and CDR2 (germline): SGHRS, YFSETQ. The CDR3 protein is CASSPGGGDSYEQYF. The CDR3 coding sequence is TGCGCCAGCAGCCCGGGGGGTGGGGACTCCTACGAGCAGTACTTC.

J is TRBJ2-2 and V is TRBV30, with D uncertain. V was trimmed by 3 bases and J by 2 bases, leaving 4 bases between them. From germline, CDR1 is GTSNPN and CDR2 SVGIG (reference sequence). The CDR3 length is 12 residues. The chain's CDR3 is CAWSLNTGELFF. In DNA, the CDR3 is TGTGCCTGGAGCCTTAACACCGGGGAGCTGTTTTTT. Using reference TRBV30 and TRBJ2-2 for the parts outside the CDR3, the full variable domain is SQTIHQWPATLVQPVGSPLSLECTVEGTSNPNLYWYRQAAGRGLQLLFYSVGIGQISSEVPQNLSASRPQDRQFILSSKKLLLSDSGFYLCAWSLNTGELFFGEGSRLTVL.

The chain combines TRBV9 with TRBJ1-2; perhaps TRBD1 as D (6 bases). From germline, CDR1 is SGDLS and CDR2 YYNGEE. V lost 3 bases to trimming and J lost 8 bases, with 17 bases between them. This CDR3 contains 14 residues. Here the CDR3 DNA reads TGTGCCAGCAGCGGGGCCTGGGACATTGGGGGCTACACCTTC. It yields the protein CASSGAWDIGGYTF.

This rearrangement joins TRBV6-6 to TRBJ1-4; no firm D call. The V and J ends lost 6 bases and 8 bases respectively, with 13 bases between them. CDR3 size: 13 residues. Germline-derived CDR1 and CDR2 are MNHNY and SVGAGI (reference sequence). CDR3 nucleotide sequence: TGTGCCAGCAGGAGCCGCGGGGAGGAAAAACTGTTTTTT. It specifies CASRSRGEEKLFF.

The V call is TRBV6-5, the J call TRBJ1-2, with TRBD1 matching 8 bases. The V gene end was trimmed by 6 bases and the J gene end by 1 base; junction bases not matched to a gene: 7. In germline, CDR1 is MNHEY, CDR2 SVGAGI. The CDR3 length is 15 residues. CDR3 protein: CASSPGTGLNYGYTF. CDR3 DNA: TGTGCCAGCAGCCCAGGGACAGGTCTTAACTATGGCTACACCTTC.

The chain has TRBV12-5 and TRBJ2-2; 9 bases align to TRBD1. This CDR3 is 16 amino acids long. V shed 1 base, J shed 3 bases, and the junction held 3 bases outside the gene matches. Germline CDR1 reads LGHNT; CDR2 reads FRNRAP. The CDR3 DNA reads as TGTGCTAGTGGTTTGGGGACAGGGGTCGACACCGGGGAGCTGTTTTTT. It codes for CASGLGTGVDTGELFF.

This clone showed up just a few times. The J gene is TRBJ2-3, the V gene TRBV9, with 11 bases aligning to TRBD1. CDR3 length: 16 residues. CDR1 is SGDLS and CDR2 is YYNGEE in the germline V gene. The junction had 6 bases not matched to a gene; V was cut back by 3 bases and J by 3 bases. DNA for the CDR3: TGTGCCAGCAGCGCCTGGACAGGGGGCATAACAGATACGCAGTATTTT. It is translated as CASSAWTGGITDTQYF.

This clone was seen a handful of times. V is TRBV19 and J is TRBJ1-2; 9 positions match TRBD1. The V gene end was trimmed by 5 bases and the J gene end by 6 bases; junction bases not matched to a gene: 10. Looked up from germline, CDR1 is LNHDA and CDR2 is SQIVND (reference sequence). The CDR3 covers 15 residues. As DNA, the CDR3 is TGTGCCAGTAGTTCCCGGACAGGGGATCGCGATGGCTACACCTTC. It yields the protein CASSSRTGDRDGYTF.

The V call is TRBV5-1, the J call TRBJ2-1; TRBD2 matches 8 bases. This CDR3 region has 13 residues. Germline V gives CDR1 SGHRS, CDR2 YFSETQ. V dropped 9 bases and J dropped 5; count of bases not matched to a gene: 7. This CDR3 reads CAITGTRNNEQFF. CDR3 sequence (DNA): TGCGCCATTACCGGGACTAGAAACAATGAGCAGTTCTTC.

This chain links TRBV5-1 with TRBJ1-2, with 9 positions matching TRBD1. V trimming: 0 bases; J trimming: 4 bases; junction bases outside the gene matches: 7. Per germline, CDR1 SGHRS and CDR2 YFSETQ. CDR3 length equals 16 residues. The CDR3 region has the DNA TGCGCCAGCAGCTTGGCCAGGGGACAGGGCGCCTATGGCTACACCTTC. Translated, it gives CASSLARGQGAYGYTF.